The entry that follows covers one T cell receptor (beta chain) sequence. The data stem from a study of TIL therapy for anti-PD-1-resistant metastatic lung cancer. Background on the study: Progressing patients received lymphodepletion, expanded TIL infusion and IL-2.

This was the immunoSEQ v3 assay. Data came from immunoSEQ multiplex PCR; TCRdb stores just in-frame clones and leaves some out. The profile shows just under 60,000 clones, under 75% of them singletons. Time point in this sample: pre-treatment sample, taken before nivolumab and TIL therapy. Germline lookup yields CDR1 SGDLS and CDR2 YYNGEE. The CDR3 has 14 residues. Trimming cost V 3 bases and J 0 bases, with 6 bases left between them. The TCR originated in a person between 25 and 79 years old with non-small cell lung cancer. Material: blood, obtained at baseline. The V and J genes are TRBV9 and TRBJ2-2; D is uncertain. CDR3 in amino acids: CASSASPNTGELFF. In DNA, the CDR3 is TGTGCCAGCAGCGCCAGCCCGAACACCGGGGAGCTGTTTTTT.